These 12 T cell receptor beta chains were all obtained from the same sample, sequenced in a study of T cell responses to AZD1222 COVID-19 vaccine. Only in-frame clones appear in the TCRdb table, and some are missing; sequencing was by immunoSEQ multiplex PCR. The sample carries about 110,000 clones, roughly 90% recorded once. The sequencing here drew on peripheral blood, taken on day 0 of AZD1222 vaccination. These receptor sequences come from an adult in good health.

The rearrangement links TRBV27 to TRBJ1-2; D ambiguous. CDR3 length: 15 amino acids. Germline V gene sequence: CDR1 MNHEY, CDR2 SMNVEV (reference sequence). Trimming took 3 bases from V and 0 from J, leaving 11 bases between them. The CDR3 reads CASSFSRTPNYGYTF. The CDR3 DNA reads as TGTGCCAGCAGTTTTAGTCGAACCCCTAACTATGGCTACACCTTC.

This clone was detected once. Since no conserved phenylalanine or tryptophan closes the CDR3, a read error is the likely cause. Because the CDR3's place on the DNA is in doubt, the DNA is left out and the CDR3 is given as listed by TCRdb. The chain recombines TRBV12-3 or TRBV12-4 with TRBJ1-2; TRBD1 was called by the table and not checked on the DNA. Termini included, the CDR3 measures 11 amino acids. The CDR3 here is CASSQTGTLVL.

The rearrangement links TRBV19 to TRBJ2-5; tentatively, D is TRBD1 (5 bases). The CDR3 totals 13 residues. Trimming cost V 7 bases and J 0 bases, with 9 bases left between them. Germline V gene sequence: CDR1 LNHDA, CDR2 SQIVND (reference sequence). CDR3 in amino acids: CASTGHYQETQYF. For the CDR3, the DNA is TGTGCCAGTACCGGACACTACCAAGAGACCCAGTACTTC.

The chain recombines TRBV4-1 with TRBJ1-6; TRBD1 matches at 9 bases. Germline loops: CDR1 MGHRA, CDR2 YSYEKL. Trimming cost V 5 bases and J 5 bases; bases outside gene matches: 4. This CDR3 has 15 residues. CDR3 loop: CASSAWDRDNSPLHF. DNA for the CDR3: TGCGCCAGCAGCGCCTGGGACAGGGATAATTCACCCCTCCACTTT.

The chain combines TRBV11-3 with TRBJ2-1; tentatively, D is TRBD2 (6 bases). This CDR3 has 15 amino acids. CDR1 and CDR2 (germline): SGHNT, YENEEA. Trimming removed 1 base from V and 5 bases from J, with 12 bases in between. In DNA form, the CDR3 reads TGTGCCAGCAGCTTAGGGGACTCGATGCACAATGAGCAGTTCTTC. Translated: CASSLGDSMHNEQFF.

The V call is TRBV10-3, the J call TRBJ2-3; tentatively, D is TRBD1 or TRBD2 (6 bases each). CDR1 ENHRY and CDR2 SYGVKD come from the germline V gene. The CDR3 totals 12 residues. Trimming removed 10 bases at V and 5 bases at J, with 13 bases between. The CDR3 here is CATVEGGDTQYF. The CDR3 DNA reads as TGTGCCACGGTAGAGGGGGGAGATACGCAGTATTTT.

The V call is TRBV28, the J call TRBJ1-1; D remains unclear. The CDR3 consists of 12 residues. V dropped 3 bases and J dropped 3 bases, with 5 bases sitting between them. CDR1 is MDHEN, CDR2 SYDVKM, per germline. Here the CDR3 reads CASSLLDTEAFF. Here the CDR3 DNA reads TGTGCCAGCAGTTTGTTAGACACTGAAGCTTTCTTT.

The chain employs TRBV6-5 and TRBJ1-2, with no clear D. Germline CDR1 MNHEY, CDR2 SVGAGI. The length of the CDR3 is 13 residues. V lost 4 bases and J lost 4, with 10 bases in between. Here the CDR3 DNA reads TGTGCCAGCAGTTCCACAGAGCCCTATGGCTACACCTTC. Translation gives CASSSTEPYGYTF.

The chain uses TRBV9 and TRBJ2-1; weak D call: TRBD2 (6 bases). V was clipped by 0 bases and J by 0 bases, with 10 bases between them. Germline V gene sequence: CDR1 SGDLS, CDR2 YYNGEE. The CDR3 extends over 16 amino acids. The CDR3 DNA reads as TGTGCCAGCAGCGTAGCTCTAGCGAGCTCCTACAATGAGCAGTTCTTC. Amino acid sequence: CASSVALASSYNEQFF.

This chain connects TRBV5-4 to TRBJ1-5; D remains ambiguous. Trimming cost V 0 bases and J 4 bases, with 2 bases left between them. Per germline, CDR1 SGHNT and CDR2 YYREEE (reference sequence). The CDR3 spans 12 residues. CDR3 sequence reads: CASSLDNQPQHF. In nucleotides, the CDR3 is TGTGCCAGCAGCTTGGATAATCAGCCCCAGCATTTT.

The J gene is TRBJ2-2, the V gene TRBV7-2; no clear D. The CDR3 loop spans 13 amino acids. Deletions cut 7 bases from V and 0 bases from J, with 6 bases between. From germline, CDR1 is SGHTA and CDR2 FQGNSA. CDR3 sequence reads: CASKVSNTGELFF. As DNA, the CDR3 is TGTGCCAGCAAAGTCTCGAACACCGGGGAGCTGTTTTTT.

The chain employs TRBV15 and TRBJ2-4; 7 nucleotides match TRBD2. There are 15 residues in the CDR3. Germline V gives CDR1 LNHNV, CDR2 YYDKDF (reference sequence). The ends lost 0 bases at V and 7 bases at J; junction bases unmatched: 6. CDR3 protein: CATSREMGGTNIQYF. DNA for the CDR3: TGTGCCACCAGCAGAGAGATGGGAGGGACTAACATTCAGTACTTC.